Presented here are 20 T cell receptor beta chains from one specimen sequenced in a study of chemoradiotherapy in HPV16-positive cancers. Produced via immunoSEQ multiplex PCR; TCRdb's table is partial and in-frame only. The sample has 45,000 to 60,000 clones; roughly 90% are singletons. The starting material was blood, obtained from a patient who underwent chemoradiotherapy. Receptor source: a human donor with HPV-associated anogenital cancer.

The rearrangement joins TRBV29-1 to TRBJ1-2; the D gene is possibly TRBD1 (5 bases). V gave up 0 bases and J gave up 3 bases, with 8 bases separating them. Germline lookup yields CDR1 SQVTM and CDR2 ANQGSEA. This CDR3 region has 13 residues. CDR3 nucleotide sequence: TGCAGCGTTGAAGATGTGGGGGACTATGGCTACACCTTC. Translating it yields CSVEDVGDYGYTF.

The gene calls are TRBV4-3 and TRBJ2-7; D call uncertain. Trimming removed 1 base from V and 1 base from J, with 8 bases in between. Germline CDR1 LGHNA, CDR2 YSLEER. This CDR3 has 14 residues. For the CDR3, the DNA is TGCGCCAGCAGCCAAGGACGGAATTCCTACGAGCAGTACTTC. This translates into CASSQGRNSYEQYF.

The chain combines TRBV27 with TRBJ2-4; possibly TRBD2 for D (6 bases). The ends were cut back, 5 bases at V and 7 bases at J, with 9 bases in the middle. This CDR3 region has 12 residues. Germline CDR1 MNHEY, CDR2 SMNVEV (reference sequence). The CDR3, as DNA: TGTGCCAGCAGTCCAGGGAGGAACATTCAGTACTTC. Its translation: CASSPGRNIQYF.

This rearrangement joins TRBV11-2 to TRBJ2-1; tentative D call: TRBD1 (6 bases). Trimming pared 0 bases from V and 10 bases from J, leaving 25 bases between. Germline assignment: CDR1 SGHAT and CDR2 FQNNGV. This CDR3 is 18 amino acids long. The CDR3 loop is CASSLDGVGAQGYGEQFF. The CDR3 nucleotides are TGTGCCAGCAGCTTAGATGGAGTGGGGGCACAGGGTTACGGCGAGCAGTTCTTC.

The J gene is TRBJ1-5, the V gene TRBV19; D is perhaps TRBD1 (5 bases). The CDR3 sequence is 15 residues long. V lost 6 bases and J 0 bases, leaving 12 bases between the germline ends. CDR1 and CDR2 (germline): LNHDA, SQIVND (reference sequence). CDR3 in DNA: TGTGCCAGTAGGCCGGGACGGTATAGCAATCAGCCCCAGCATTTT. Amino acids: CASRPGRYSNQPQHF.

The rearrangement joins TRBV7-2 to TRBJ2-2; D is possibly TRBD2 (7 bases). The CDR3 has 15 amino acids. CDR1 and CDR2 (germline): SGHTA, FQGNSA. Trimming left V 5 bases short and J 3 bases short, with 13 bases between. The CDR3 spells CASSPRGADTGELFF. Here the CDR3 DNA reads TGTGCCAGCAGCCCCCGGGGGGCCGACACCGGGGAGCTGTTTTTT.

The rearrangement links TRBV18 to TRBJ2-7, with D possibly TRBD1 on 6 matching bases. The CDR3 spans 13 residues. The V gene lost 8 bases and the J gene lost 5 bases, with 16 bases spanning the gap. Germline CDR1 and CDR2: KGHSH and LQKENI. For the CDR3, the DNA is TGTGCCAGCCATCCGAGAGGGGGTAACGAGCAGTACTTC. Encoded protein: CASHPRGGNEQYF.

V and J are TRBV7-2 and TRBJ1-2; tentative D call: TRBD1 (5 bases). Germline V lookup: CDR1 SGHTA, CDR2 FQGNSA. The V end was cut by 2 bases, the J end by 5 bases, with 12 bases between. This CDR3 comprises 14 residues. The chain's CDR3 is CASSLTAGSYGYTF. The CDR3 nucleotides are TGTGCCAGCAGCTTAACCGCAGGGAGTTATGGCTACACCTTC.

This sequence joins TRBV19 and TRBJ2-7; D ambiguous. CDR1 and CDR2 (germline): LNHDA, SQIVND (reference sequence). The CDR3 loop spans 14 amino acids. Trimming cost V 0 bases and J 0 bases, with 6 bases left between them. The CDR3 DNA sequence: TGTGCCAGTAGTATAGATGCAGTCTCCTACGAGCAGTACTTC. Protein sequence: CASSIDAVSYEQYF.

The V gene is TRBV5-4, the J gene TRBJ1-1, with 7 bases matching TRBD1. Germline values: CDR1 SGHNT, CDR2 YYREEE (reference sequence). The length of the CDR3 is 15 residues. V was pared by 2 bases and J by 2 bases, with 6 bases of the junction left unmatched. The CDR3: CASSLPTGSNTEAFF. CDR3 sequence (DNA): TGTGCCAGCAGCTTACCGACAGGGAGCAACACTGAAGCTTTCTTT.

The gene calls are TRBV7-9 and TRBJ1-4; D is perhaps TRBD1 (5 bases). Germline V CDR1 and CDR2: SEHNR, FQNEAQ (reference sequence). The CDR3 is 14 amino acids. Trimming removed 1 base at V and 6 bases at J, with 9 bases between. In DNA form, the CDR3 reads TGTGCCAGCAGCTTAGTCGGGACCTATGAAAAACTGTTTTTT. Amino acids: CASSLVGTYEKLFF.

The chain has TRBV4-2 and TRBJ2-1; 13 positions agree with TRBD2. Germline lookup yields CDR1 LGHNA and CDR2 YNFKEQ. The CDR3 covers 17 residues. Losses at the gene ends were 0 bases for V and 7 bases for J; bases not matched to a gene: 6. The CDR3 DNA reads TGTGCCAGCAGCCAAGAGGGGACTAGCGGGACGTTTAATGAGCAGTTCTTC. Amino acids: CASSQEGTSGTFNEQFF.

This chain joins TRBV7-7 and TRBJ2-6, with a weak D call TRBD1 (5 bases). V shed 5 bases and J shed 4 bases, with 12 bases lying between them. Germline V gene sequence: CDR1 SSHAT, CDR2 FNYEAQ (reference sequence). The CDR3 extends over 15 amino acids. CDR3 loop: CASSPDSTGANVLTF. DNA for the CDR3: TGTGCCAGCAGCCCTGACAGTACCGGGGCCAACGTCCTGACTTTC.

On this clone itself: This sample includes further DNA sequences coding for the same CDR3. The chain links TRBV19 to TRBJ1-1; D remains ambiguous. Trimming stripped 1 base from V and 1 base from J, with 4 bases between. The CDR3 extends over 13 amino acids. Looked up from germline, CDR1 is LNHDA and CDR2 is SQIVND (reference sequence). The CDR3 DNA is TGTGCCAGTAGTATAGGCAGGAACACTGAAGCTTTCTTT. Protein: CASSIGRNTEAFF.

The rearrangement joins TRBV21-1 to TRBJ2-5; the table assigns TRBD1, which was not confirmed against the DNA. TRBV21-1 corresponds to a pseudogene. This CDR3 is built from 12 residues. CDR3 in amino acids: CASRAGRETQYF. DNA for the CDR3: TGTGCCAGCAGAGCAGGGCGAGAGACCCAGTACTTC.

This clone was observed a handful of times. The genes are TRBV5-4 and TRBJ2-7; the D call may be TRBD1 or TRBD2 (6 bases each). Germline CDR1 SGHNT, CDR2 YYREEE (reference sequence). V was pared by 4 bases and J by 3 bases, with 20 bases between. The length of the CDR3 is 16 residues. CDR3 nucleotide sequence: TGTGCCAGCAGCCTAGGAGGGGGGAAGTCTTTCTACGAGCAGTACTTC. Protein product: CASSLGGGKSFYEQYF.

The chain combines TRBV10-3 with TRBJ2-7; D unresolved. The CDR3 runs 12 residues. CDR1 and CDR2 (germline): ENHRY, SYGVKD. V was shortened by 10 bases and J by 3 bases, with 13 bases between the two germline ends. The CDR3: CATGPFYYEQYF. CDR3 DNA: TGTGCCACCGGCCCCTTTTACTACGAGCAGTACTTC.

J is TRBJ2-5 and V is TRBV29-1; 10 bases line up with TRBD1. Germline V lookup: CDR1 SQVTM, CDR2 ANQGSEA. Trimming removed 4 bases from V and 4 bases from J; junction bases left unmatched: 6. The CDR3 is 14 amino acids. The CDR3 region is CSVVGTGAVETQYF. CDR3 DNA: TGCAGCGTTGTTGGGACAGGGGCGGTAGAGACCCAGTACTTC.

V is TRBV6-5 and J is TRBJ1-5; unclear D gene. From germline, CDR1 is MNHEY and CDR2 SVGAGI. This CDR3 has 13 amino acids. V lost 5 bases, J lost 1 base, and 6 bases lay in between. CDR3 nucleotides: TGTGCCAGCAGTCGCGACAGCAATCAGCCCCAGCATTTT. Its translation is CASSRDSNQPQHF.

The rearrangement uses TRBV5-6 and TRBJ2-4; D not resolved. Germline CDR1 reads SGHDT; CDR2 reads YYEEEE. The CDR3 loop spans 17 amino acids. V was cut by 1 base and J by 0 bases, with 14 bases left in between. The CDR3 reads CASSLTAEKAAKNIQYF. The CDR3 DNA reads TGTGCCAGCAGCTTGACGGCGGAGAAGGCAGCCAAAAACATTCAGTACTTC.